This passage covers 7 T cell receptor beta chains from one sample sequenced in a study of long-term antiretroviral therapy in people with HIV. immunoSEQ v3.0 was run at survey level. Sequenced by immunoSEQ multiplex PCR; TCRdb stores in-frame clones only, minus some. Among approximately 34,000 clones, roughly four fifths were seen once, and the ten largest hold less than 8%. The specimen was unsorted PBMCs, collected 1 year after starting antiretroviral therapy. The receptor source for this set is a man aged 18 to 30 with HIV.

The chain has TRBV19 and TRBJ2-1; D is undetermined. The CDR3 consists of 15 residues. Trimming removed 7 bases at V and 0 bases at J, with 13 bases between. Germline lookup yields CDR1 LNHDA and CDR2 SQIVND (reference sequence). DNA of the CDR3: TGTGCCAGTACCTTCGACACGAGCTCCTACAATGAGCAGTTCTTC. Residues: CASTFDTSSYNEQFF.

The sample holds a few counts of this clone. CDR3 DNA: TGTGCCAGCAGTTACTTTATAGGGATGCGAAATGAAGCTTTCTTT. Amino acid sequence: CASSYFIGMRNEAFF. The gene calls are TRBV6-5 and TRBJ1-1, with no clear D. This CDR3 has 15 residues. V dropped 1 base and J dropped 7 bases, with 16 bases sitting between them. Germline loops: CDR1 MNHEY, CDR2 SVGAGI.

V is TRBV29-1 and J is TRBJ1-1, with a possible D match to TRBD1 (5 bases). The V gene lost 1 base and the J gene lost 4 bases, with 16 bases spanning the gap. The CDR3 consists of 15 residues. Germline lookup yields CDR1 SQVTM and CDR2 ANQGSEA. CDR3 coding DNA: TGCAGCGTTGAAGGGGAGGAGGGGATTGGCACTGAAGCTTTCTTT. It specifies CSVEGEEGIGTEAFF.

The chain is built from TRBV5-6 and TRBJ1-2; tentative D call: TRBD1 (5 bases). CDR3 length: 12 residues. V was pared by 0 bases and J by 8 bases, with 8 bases between. CDR1 is SGHDT and CDR2 is YYEEEE in the germline V gene. The CDR3, as DNA: TGTGCCAGCAGCTTGGGGGGCCGCGGCTACACCTTC. It encodes CASSLGGRGYTF.

The V gene is TRBV28, the J gene TRBJ1-1, with D unresolved. V was trimmed by 10 bases and J by 5 bases, leaving 14 bases between them. CDR1 and CDR2 from the germline V gene are MDHEN and SYDVKM. This CDR3 comprises 12 residues. CDR3: CATRGLETEAFF. DNA for the CDR3: TGTGCCACTCGGGGTTTAGAAACTGAAGCTTTCTTT. Together with reference TRBV28 and TRBJ1-1, the CDR3 gives the full variable domain: DVKVTQSSRYLVKRTGEKVFLECVQDMDHENMFWYRQDPGLGLRLIYFSYDVKMKEKGDIPEGYSVSREKKERFSLILESASTNQTSMYLCATRGLETEAFFGQGTRLTVV.

CDR3 residues: CAISEGPRDEQYF. In DNA form, the CDR3 reads TGTGCCATCAGTGAGGGACCCCGCGACGAGCAGTACTTC. The V call is TRBV10-3, the J call TRBJ2-7; unclear D gene. Germline CDR1 and CDR2: ENHRY and SYGVKD. The CDR3 length is 13 residues. The V end lost 2 bases, the J end lost 5 bases, and 10 bases lay between the germline ends.

The chain combines TRBV2 with TRBJ1-2; TRBD1 matches 9 bases. This CDR3 has 14 amino acids. Per germline, CDR1 SNHLY and CDR2 FYNNEI. The junction had 8 bases not matched to a gene; V was cut back by 6 bases and J by 6 bases. The CDR3 region has the DNA TGTGCCAGCAGGAACCGGGGACAGGGTCATGGCTACACCTTC. Residues: CASRNRGQGHGYTF.